Following are 27 T cell receptor beta chains from one sample sequenced in a study of identical twins. TCRdb re-derived calls from the 5' RACE reads in MiXCR, one entry per CDR3 protein. The data show about 250,000 distinct CDR3 sequences, with approximately 7.8% seen just once and roughly 5% held by the top ten. The data were also submitted as part of a second study, on yellow fever vaccine responses in identical twins.

Sequencing input: CD8+ T cells sorted from blood. All receptors derive from a woman under 30 in good health.

Ten or more counts support this clonotype. The chain has TRBV12-3 or TRBV12-4 and TRBJ2-7; D is undetermined. CDR3 length: 12 residues. Trimming shortened V by 6 bases and J by 1 base, and 7 bases separated the two germline ends. The CDR3 is CASREGSYEQYF. The CDR3 DNA is TGTGCCAGCAGAGAAGGGTCCTACGAGCAGTACTTC.

This clonotype was recorded many times. The chain employs TRBV9 and TRBJ2-1; D may be TRBD1 or TRBD2 (6 bases each). Germline CDR1 and CDR2: SGDLS and YYNGEE. V lost 0 bases, J lost 4 bases, and 14 bases lay in between. The length of the CDR3 is 16 residues. The CDR3 spells CASSVEGGSPYNEQFF. The CDR3, as DNA: TGTGCCAGCAGCGTAGAGGGGGGTAGCCCTTACAATGAGCAGTTCTTC.

This sequence joins TRBV7-7 and TRBJ1-5; D gene uncertain. This CDR3 comprises 16 residues. CDR1 and CDR2 from the germline V gene are SSHAT and FNYEAQ (reference sequence). V lost 3 bases to trimming and J lost 0 bases, with 12 bases between them. Here the CDR3 DNA reads TGTGCCAGCAGCTTGCGGGATGAAGATAGCAATCAGCCCCAGCATTTT. Amino acid sequence: CASSLRDEDSNQPQHF.

This clonotype was recorded at least ten times. The J gene is TRBJ2-7, the V gene TRBV4-1; no firm D call. The CDR3 runs to 17 residues. Germline values: CDR1 MGHRA, CDR2 YSYEKL. The V end lost 1 base, the J end lost 3 bases, and 19 bases lay between the germline ends. CDR3 amino acids: CASSQAEGGMGYYEQYF. The CDR3 DNA sequence: TGCGCCAGCAGCCAAGCTGAAGGTGGGATGGGGTACTACGAGCAGTACTTC.

This clonotype was seen ten or more times. This chain joins TRBV21-1 and TRBJ1-2; the DNA was not used to check the table's D call, TRBD1. TRBV21-1 is a known pseudogene. This CDR3 has 17 residues. The CDR3 nucleotides are TGTGCCAGCAGCAAAGTGTGGGGGGGTGAAGCTAACTATGGCTACACCTTC. It translates to CASSKVWGGEANYGYTF.

This clonotype came up many times. The V gene is TRBV5-5, the J gene TRBJ2-4; no firm D call. Germline V gene data show CDR1 as SGHKS and CDR2 as YYEKEE (reference sequence). V was cut by 2 bases and J by 0 bases, with 15 bases left in between. CDR3 length: 17 residues. Here the CDR3 reads CASSFSDATLAKNIQYF. The CDR3 nucleotides are TGTGCCAGCAGCTTTTCGGACGCGACTCTAGCCAAAAACATTCAGTACTTC.

J is TRBJ2-7 and V is TRBV9; 14 bases align to TRBD2. Germline V gene sequence: CDR1 SGDLS, CDR2 YYNGEE. The length of the CDR3 is 16 residues. J lost 5 bases, V lost 5 bases, and 9 bases had no gene match. Written as DNA, the CDR3 is TGTGCCAGCAGTCTCGGGACTAGCGGGAGCCTCCACGAGCAGTACTTC. Amino acid sequence: CASSLGTSGSLHEQYF.

The V and J genes are TRBV7-9 and TRBJ2-1, with D perhaps TRBD1 (5 bases). The CDR3 is 11 amino acids. With 7 bases removed from V and 10 bases from J, the gap between germline ends came to 11 bases. CDR1 and CDR2 (germline): SEHNR, FQNEAQ (reference sequence). The CDR3 sequence: CASTASGEQFF. As DNA, the CDR3 is TGTGCCAGCACCGCCTCAGGGGAGCAGTTCTTC.

J is TRBJ2-7 and V is TRBV6-1, with D perhaps matching TRBD1 or TRBD2 (6 bases each). The CDR3 loop spans 14 amino acids. Trimming cost V 6 bases and J 5 bases, with 17 bases left between them. CDR1 is MNHNS, CDR2 SASEGT, per germline. The CDR3 here is CASSLRGALNEQYF. CDR3 in DNA: TGTGCCAGCAGCCTAAGGGGGGCTCTTAACGAGCAGTACTTC.

This clonotype was observed a few times. The genes are TRBV25-1 and TRBJ2-3, with D maybe TRBD1 (5 bases). CDR1 and CDR2 (germline): MGHDK, SYGVNS. With 7 bases removed from V and 8 bases from J, the gap between germline ends came to 10 bases. This CDR3 is built from 11 residues. In DNA, the CDR3 is TGTGCCAGCATCCGTGGGGCTACGCAGTATTTT. Protein product: CASIRGATQYF.

The V gene is TRBV20-1, the J gene TRBJ2-5; unclear D gene. The CDR3 contains 15 residues. V lost 6 bases and J 0 bases, leaving 17 bases between the germline ends. The germline V gene has CDR1 DFQATT and CDR2 SNEGSKA (reference sequence). The CDR3 here is CSAHSLWSDQETQYF. CDR3 coding DNA: TGCAGTGCCCATAGTCTTTGGTCGGACCAAGAGACCCAGTACTTC.

The V call is TRBV15, the J call TRBJ2-7; TRBD2 matches at 8 bases. Per the germline V gene, CDR1 is LNHNV and CDR2 is YYDKDF (reference sequence). CDR3 length equals 14 residues. Losses at the gene ends were 6 bases for V and 2 bases for J; bases not matched to a gene: 6. The CDR3 sequence is CATSPLADAYEQYF. The CDR3 DNA is TGTGCCACCAGTCCACTAGCGGACGCCTACGAGCAGTACTTC.

This clonotype was seen only a few times. The chain couples TRBV20-1 to TRBJ2-7; D remains ambiguous. The CDR3 has 13 amino acids. Germline CDR1 DFQATT, CDR2 SNEGSKA (reference sequence). Trimming took 2 bases from V and 6 from J, leaving 14 bases between them. The CDR3: CSARPVGLREQYF. CDR3 DNA: TGCAGTGCTAGACCCGTCGGTCTCCGCGAGCAGTACTTC.

This clonotype was counted at least ten times. The chain joins TRBV20-1 to TRBJ2-1; TRBD2 matches 9 bases. Germline CDR1 is DFQATT and CDR2 is SNEGSKA (reference sequence). CDR3 length: 13 amino acids. V lost 6 bases, J lost 8 bases, and 8 bases stayed unmatched. DNA of the CDR3: TGCAGTGCAACCTGGACTAGCGATGATGAGCAGTTCTTC. Its translation is CSATWTSDDEQFF.

This clonotype was found many times. V is TRBV27 and J is TRBJ2-7; 7 nucleotides match TRBD1. CDR1 and CDR2 (germline): MNHEY, SMNVEV (reference sequence). Trimming at V came to 6 bases and at J to 0 bases, leaving 5 bases not matched to a gene. The CDR3 runs 14 residues. CDR3 residues: CASRDGTDSYEQYF. In DNA form, the CDR3 reads TGTGCCAGCAGAGACGGGACAGACTCCTACGAGCAGTACTTC.

This clonotype was seen just once. In nucleotides, the CDR3 is TGTGCCAGCAGTTACGGGCAGGAAAGCACTGAAGCTTTCTTT. Amino acid sequence: CASSYGQESTEAFF. V usage is TRBV6-2 or TRBV6-3 and J usage is TRBJ1-1; D remains ambiguous. Germline V gives CDR1 MNHEY, CDR2 SVGEGT. CDR3 length: 14 amino acids. Trimming removed 2 bases at V and 4 bases at J, with 11 bases between.

This clonotype was observed many times. The chain carries TRBV24-1 and TRBJ1-2; no firm D call. The CDR3 totals 13 residues. From germline, CDR1 is KGHDR and CDR2 SFDVKD. The V and J ends lost 5 bases and 5 bases respectively, with 11 bases between them. CDR3: CATSVGQSYGYTF. CDR3 DNA sequence: TGTGCCACCAGTGTCGGGCAGTCGTATGGCTACACCTTC.

Only a few counts were recorded for this clonotype. This chain links TRBV7-8 with TRBJ2-2, with 9 bases fitting TRBD1. The V gene's germline CDR1 is SGHVS and CDR2 FQNEAQ. V lost 5 bases, J lost 7 bases, and 11 bases stayed unmatched. This CDR3 comprises 16 residues. Written as DNA, the CDR3 is TGTGCCAGCAGCCTTACGGGACAGGGATTCCTCGGGGAGCTGTTTTTT. It is translated as CASSLTGQGFLGELFF. Drawing the rest from reference TRBV7-8 and TRBJ2-2, the complete variable domain is GAGVSQSPRYKVAKRGQDVALRCDPISGHVSLFWYQQALGQGPEFLTYFQNEAQLDKSGLPSDRFFAERPEGSVSTLKIQRTQQEDSAVYLCASSLTGQGFLGELFFGEGSRLTVL.

This clonotype was detected many times. V usage is TRBV25-1 and J usage is TRBJ1-4; D not certain. In germline, CDR1 is MGHDK, CDR2 SYGVNS. V lost 0 bases and J 11 bases, leaving 7 bases between the germline ends. The CDR3 totals 12 residues. The CDR3 DNA follows: TGTGCCAGCAGTGAATATCAGGACAAACTGTTTTTT. The encoded protein is CASSEYQDKLFF.

The J gene is TRBJ1-1, the V gene TRBV20-1; tentative D call: TRBD1 (5 bases). The germline V gene has CDR1 DFQATT and CDR2 SNEGSKA (reference sequence). This CDR3 is 15 amino acids long. Trimming cost V 3 bases and J 1 base, with 15 bases left between them. The CDR3 sequence is CSAREATAKNTEAFF. Written as DNA, the CDR3 is TGCAGTGCTAGGGAGGCGACAGCAAAGAACACTGAAGCTTTCTTT.

This clonotype occurred a few times. Germline is not matched at one junction end, which may reflect a read error. This rearrangement joins TRBV3-1 to TRBJ2-7; possibly TRBD1 or TRBD2 for D (5 bases each). The germline CDR1 and CDR2 sequences are LGHDT and YNNKEL (reference sequence). This CDR3 has 16 amino acids. The CDR3 sequence: CASTQAFRGSYYEQYF. CDR3 coding DNA: TGTGCCAGCACCCAAGCATTTCGGGGCTCGTACTACGAGCAGTACTTC.

A word on this clonotype: A single base separates this from a much larger clone, so it may be a read error. The chain is built from TRBV6-4 and TRBJ2-2; no clear D. Trimming shortened V by 0 bases and J by 1 base, and 3 bases separated the two germline ends. The CDR3 length is 14 residues. CDR1 and CDR2 from the germline V gene are MRHNA and SNTAGT. The CDR3 sequence is CASSDSVNTGELFF. CDR3 nucleotide sequence: TGTGCCAGCAGTGACTCAGTGAACACCGGGGAGCTGTTTTTT.

The rearrangement uses TRBV12-3 or TRBV12-4 and TRBJ2-5; D ambiguous. V dropped 3 bases and J dropped 2 bases, with 7 bases sitting between them. This CDR3 region has 13 residues. CDR3 coding DNA: TGTGCCAGCAGTTTCGGACCTCAAGAGACCCAGTACTTC. Encoded protein: CASSFGPQETQYF.

This clonotype was seen many times. The V and J genes are TRBV6-4 and TRBJ2-3; a weak D match, TRBD2 (6 bases). The CDR3 consists of 13 residues. The V end was cut by 11 bases, the J end by 2 bases, with 14 bases between. Germline CDR1 MRHNA, CDR2 SNTAGT. The CDR3 coding sequence is TGTGCCTCCGCTGGGCGGGACACAGATACGCAGTATTTT. Amino acids: CASAGRDTDTQYF.

This clonotype came up a few times. The rearrangement joins TRBV7-9 to TRBJ1-5; D is unclear. This CDR3 comprises 15 residues. With 1 base removed from V and 3 bases from J, the gap between germline ends came to 10 bases. The germline CDR1 and CDR2 sequences are SEHNR and FQNEAQ (reference sequence). CDR3 coding DNA: TGTGCCAGCAGCTTAGAAGGAAACCTCAATCAGCCCCAGCATTTT. Translation gives CASSLEGNLNQPQHF.

Ten or more counts support this clonotype. V usage is TRBV20-1 and J usage is TRBJ2-3; perhaps TRBD1 as D (6 bases). The V end was cut by 0 bases, the J end by 2 bases, with 15 bases between. Per the germline V gene, CDR1 is DFQATT and CDR2 is SNEGSKA (reference sequence). CDR3 length equals 16 residues. CDR3 bases: TGCAGTGCTAGAGATCAACAGGGTTTTCACACAGATACGCAGTATTTT. Translation: CSARDQQGFHTDTQYF.

The chain combines TRBV10-2 with TRBJ2-1; D possibly corresponds to TRBD1 (5 bases). Trimming removed 6 bases from V and 2 bases from J, with 11 bases in between. Germline V CDR1 and CDR2: WSHSY, SAAADI. The CDR3 loop spans 14 amino acids. The CDR3 here is CASSRQNTYNEQFF. As DNA, the CDR3 is TGCGCCAGCAGCAGACAGAATACCTACAATGAGCAGTTCTTC.